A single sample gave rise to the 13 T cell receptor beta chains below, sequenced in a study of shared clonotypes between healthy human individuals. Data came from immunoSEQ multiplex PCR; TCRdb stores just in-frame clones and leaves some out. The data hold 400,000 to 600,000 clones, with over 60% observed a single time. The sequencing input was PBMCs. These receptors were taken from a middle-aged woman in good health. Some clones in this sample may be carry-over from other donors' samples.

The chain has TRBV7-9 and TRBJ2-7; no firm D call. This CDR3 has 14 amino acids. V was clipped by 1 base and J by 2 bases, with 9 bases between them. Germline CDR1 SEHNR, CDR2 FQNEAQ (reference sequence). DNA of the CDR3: TGTGCCAGCAGCTTAGGGGGTTACCCCTACGAGCAGTACTTC. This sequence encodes CASSLGGYPYEQYF.

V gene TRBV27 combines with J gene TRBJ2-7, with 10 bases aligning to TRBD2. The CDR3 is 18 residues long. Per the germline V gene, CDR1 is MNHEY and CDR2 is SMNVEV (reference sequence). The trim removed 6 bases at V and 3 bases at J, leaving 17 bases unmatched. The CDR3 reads CASSPHVRLAGSIYEQYF. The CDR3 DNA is TGTGCCAGCAGCCCTCACGTCAGACTAGCGGGTAGTATCTACGAGCAGTACTTC.

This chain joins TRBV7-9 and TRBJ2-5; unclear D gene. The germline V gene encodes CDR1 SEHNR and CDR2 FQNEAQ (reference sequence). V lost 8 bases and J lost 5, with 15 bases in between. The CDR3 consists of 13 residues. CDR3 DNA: TGTGCCAGCCTTCCAGTGGGGTCGGAGACCCAGTACTTC. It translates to CASLPVGSETQYF.

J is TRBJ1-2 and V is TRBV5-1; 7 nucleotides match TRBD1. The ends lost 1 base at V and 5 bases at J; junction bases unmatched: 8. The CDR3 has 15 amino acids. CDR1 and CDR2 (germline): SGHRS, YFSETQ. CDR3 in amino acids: CASSLPGGTAYGYTF. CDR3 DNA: TGCGCCAGCAGCTTGCCTGGTGGGACAGCTTATGGCTACACCTTC. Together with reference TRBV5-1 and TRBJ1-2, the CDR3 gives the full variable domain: KAGVTQTPRYLIKTRGQQVTLSCSPISGHRSVSWYQQTPGQGLQFLFEYFSETQRNKGNFPGRFSGRQFSNSRSEMNVSTLELGDSALYLCASSLPGGTAYGYTFGSGTRLTVV.

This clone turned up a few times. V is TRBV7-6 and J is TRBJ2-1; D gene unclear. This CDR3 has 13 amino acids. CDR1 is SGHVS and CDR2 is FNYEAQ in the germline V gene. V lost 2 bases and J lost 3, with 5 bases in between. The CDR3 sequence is CASSLSSYNEQFF. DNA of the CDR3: TGTGCCAGCAGCTTATCTAGCTACAATGAGCAGTTCTTC.

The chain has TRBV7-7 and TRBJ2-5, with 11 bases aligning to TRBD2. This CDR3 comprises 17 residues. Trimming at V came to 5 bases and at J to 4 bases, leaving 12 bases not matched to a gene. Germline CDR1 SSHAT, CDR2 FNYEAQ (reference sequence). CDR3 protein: CASSQLGVAGGLETQYF. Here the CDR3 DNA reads TGTGCCAGCAGCCAACTCGGGGTAGCGGGAGGGTTAGAGACCCAGTACTTC.

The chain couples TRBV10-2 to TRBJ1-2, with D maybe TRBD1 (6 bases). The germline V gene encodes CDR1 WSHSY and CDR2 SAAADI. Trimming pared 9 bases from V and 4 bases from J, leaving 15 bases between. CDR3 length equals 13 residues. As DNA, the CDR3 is TGCGCCAGACCCCGGTGGGGGCCCTATGGCTACACCTTC. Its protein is CARPRWGPYGYTF.

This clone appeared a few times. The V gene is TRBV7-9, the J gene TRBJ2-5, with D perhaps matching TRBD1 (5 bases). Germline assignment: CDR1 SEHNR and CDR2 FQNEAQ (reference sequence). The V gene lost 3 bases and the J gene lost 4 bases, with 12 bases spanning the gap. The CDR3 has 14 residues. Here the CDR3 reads CASSLMGQRETQYF. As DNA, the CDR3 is TGTGCCAGCAGCTTGATGGGGCAAAGAGAGACCCAGTACTTC.

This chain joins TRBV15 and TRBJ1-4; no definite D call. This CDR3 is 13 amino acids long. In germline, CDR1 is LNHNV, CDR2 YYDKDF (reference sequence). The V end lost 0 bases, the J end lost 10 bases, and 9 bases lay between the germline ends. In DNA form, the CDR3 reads TGTGCCACCAGCAGAGATTTTATCGGAAAACTGTTTTTT. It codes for CATSRDFIGKLFF.

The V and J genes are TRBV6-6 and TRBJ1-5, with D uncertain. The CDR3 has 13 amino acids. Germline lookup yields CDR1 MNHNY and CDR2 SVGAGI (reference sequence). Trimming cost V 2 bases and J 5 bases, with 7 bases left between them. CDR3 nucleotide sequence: TGTGCCAGCAGTTACAGGGATTATCAGCCCCAGCATTTT. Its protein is CASSYRDYQPQHF.

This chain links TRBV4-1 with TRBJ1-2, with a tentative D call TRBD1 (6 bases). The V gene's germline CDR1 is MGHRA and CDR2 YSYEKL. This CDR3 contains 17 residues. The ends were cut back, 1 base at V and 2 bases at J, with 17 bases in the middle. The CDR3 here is CASSQGFVGGGNYGYTF. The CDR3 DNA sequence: TGCGCCAGCAGCCAAGGTTTTGTAGGGGGGGGGAACTATGGCTACACCTTC.

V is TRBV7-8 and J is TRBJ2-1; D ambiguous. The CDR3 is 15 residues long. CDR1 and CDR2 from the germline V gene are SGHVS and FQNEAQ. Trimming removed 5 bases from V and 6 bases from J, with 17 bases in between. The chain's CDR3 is CASSPLRSQSNEQFF. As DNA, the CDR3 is TGTGCCAGCAGCCCTCTACGGTCCCAATCCAATGAGCAGTTCTTC.

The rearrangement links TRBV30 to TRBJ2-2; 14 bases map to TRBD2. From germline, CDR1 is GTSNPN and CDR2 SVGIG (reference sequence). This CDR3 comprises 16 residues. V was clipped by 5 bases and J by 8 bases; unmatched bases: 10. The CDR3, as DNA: TGTGCCTGGGCCCGAGGACTAGCGGGAGGCGTTGGGGAGCTGTTTTTT. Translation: CAWARGLAGGVGELFF.